A single sample gave rise to the 2 T cell receptor beta chains below, sequenced in a study of control samples from healthy donors and cancer patients. Assay used: immunoSEQ multiplex PCR; TCRdb lists only in-frame clones, some missing. The data hold approximately 110,000 clones, with roughly 92% observed a single time. The specimen sequenced was blood. The receptor set was obtained from a woman aged 18-29 years in good health.

The V gene is TRBV4-3, the J gene TRBJ1-5; no clear D. CDR3 length: 15 residues. Germline CDR1 and CDR2: LGHNA and YSLEER. V shed 4 bases and J shed 0 bases, with 10 bases lying between them. Written as DNA, the CDR3 is TGCGCCAGCAGCCCGTCGGGAGCTAGCAATCAGCCCCAGCATTTT. Its translation is CASSPSGASNQPQHF.

The chain couples TRBV19 to TRBJ1-2, with a possible D match to TRBD1 (6 bases). Germline assignment: CDR1 LNHDA and CDR2 SQIVND (reference sequence). CDR3 length equals 13 residues. V was clipped by 5 bases and J by 4 bases, with 11 bases between them. The CDR3 DNA reads as TGTGCCAGTAGTCCCAGGGGTATCTATGGCTACACCTTC. Encoded protein: CASSPRGIYGYTF. Full variable domain (missing parts from reference TRBV19 and TRBJ1-2): DGGITQSPKYLFRKEGQNVTLSCEQNLNHDAMYWYRQDPGQGLRLIYYSQIVNDFQKGDIAEGYSVSREKKESFPLTVTSAQKNPTAFYLCASSPRGIYGYTFGSGTRLTVV.